This T cell receptor beta chain came from a study of CD8+ T cells in alopecia areata. Treatment given: oral pan-JAK inhibitor, 5-10 mg twice daily. cDNA prepared by RNA extraction and subsequent reverse transcription served as the template for sequencing. Assay used: immunoSEQ multiplex PCR; TCRdb lists only in-frame clones, some missing. The data contain around 210,000 clones, around three fifths of them singletons. Germline V gives CDR1 SGHRS, CDR2 YFSETQ. The V end lost 4 bases, the J end lost 6 bases, and 17 bases lay between the germline ends. This CDR3 has 14 residues. The receptor's source is a human donor with alopecia areata. The chain links TRBV5-1 to TRBJ2-7, with a weak D call TRBD2 (6 bases). The material was CD4+ T cells sorted from blood, obtained at week 4, from a patient treated with tofacitinib. Written as DNA, the CDR3 is TGCGCCAGCAGCCCTAACTGGGGGGTCGGCGAGCAGTACTTC. Its protein is CASSPNWGVGEQYF.